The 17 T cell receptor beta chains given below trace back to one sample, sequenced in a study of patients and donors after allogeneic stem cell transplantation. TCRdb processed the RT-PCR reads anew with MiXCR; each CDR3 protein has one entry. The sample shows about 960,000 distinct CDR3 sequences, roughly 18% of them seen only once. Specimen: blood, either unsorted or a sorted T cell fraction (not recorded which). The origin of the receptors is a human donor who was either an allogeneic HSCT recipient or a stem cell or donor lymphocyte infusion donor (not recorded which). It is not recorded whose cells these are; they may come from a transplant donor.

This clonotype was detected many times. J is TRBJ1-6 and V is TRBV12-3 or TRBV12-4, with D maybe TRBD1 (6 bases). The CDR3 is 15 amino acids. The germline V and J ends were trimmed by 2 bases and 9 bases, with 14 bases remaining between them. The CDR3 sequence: CASSLSQGWTSPLHF. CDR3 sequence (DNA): TGTGCCAGCAGTTTATCACAGGGATGGACTTCACCCCTCCACTTT.

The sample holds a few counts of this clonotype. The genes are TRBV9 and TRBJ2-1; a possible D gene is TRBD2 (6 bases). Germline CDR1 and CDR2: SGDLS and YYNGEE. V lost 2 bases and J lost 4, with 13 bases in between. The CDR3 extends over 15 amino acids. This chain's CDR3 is CASSVGTYTYNEQFF. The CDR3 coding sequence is TGTGCCAGCAGCGTGGGGACTTATACATACAATGAGCAGTTCTTC.

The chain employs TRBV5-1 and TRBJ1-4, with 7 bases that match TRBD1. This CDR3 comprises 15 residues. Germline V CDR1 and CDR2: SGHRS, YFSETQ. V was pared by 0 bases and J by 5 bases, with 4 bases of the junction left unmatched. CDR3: CASSLGQGGNEKLFF. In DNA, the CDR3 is TGCGCCAGCAGCTTGGGCCAGGGGGGGAATGAAAAACTGTTTTTT.

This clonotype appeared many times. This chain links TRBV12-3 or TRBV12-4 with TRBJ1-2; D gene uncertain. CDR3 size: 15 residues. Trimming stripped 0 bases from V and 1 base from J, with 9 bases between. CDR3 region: CASSLAMGFNYGYTF. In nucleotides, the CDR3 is TGTGCCAGCAGTTTAGCGATGGGTTTTAACTATGGCTACACCTTC.

DNA of the CDR3: TGTGCCAGCAGTTTCCCGGGAAGCTCCTACAATGAGCAGTTCTTC. Translation gives CASSFPGSSYNEQFF. The V and J genes are TRBV27 and TRBJ2-1; perhaps TRBD2 as D (5 bases). V dropped 3 bases and J dropped 0 bases, with 9 bases sitting between them. CDR1 and CDR2 (germline): MNHEY, SMNVEV (reference sequence). The CDR3 consists of 15 residues.

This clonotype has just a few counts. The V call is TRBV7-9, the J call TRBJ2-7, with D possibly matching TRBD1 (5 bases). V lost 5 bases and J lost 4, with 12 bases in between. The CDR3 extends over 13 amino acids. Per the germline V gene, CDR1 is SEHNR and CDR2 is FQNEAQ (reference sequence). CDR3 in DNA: TGTGCCAGCAGCCCAGCAGGGATATACGAGCAGTACTTC. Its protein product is CASSPAGIYEQYF.

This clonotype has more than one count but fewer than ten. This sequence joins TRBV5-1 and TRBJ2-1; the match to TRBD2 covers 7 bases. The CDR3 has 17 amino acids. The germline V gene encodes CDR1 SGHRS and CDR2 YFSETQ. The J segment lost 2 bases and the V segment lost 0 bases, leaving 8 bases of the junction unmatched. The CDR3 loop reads CASSLASREGPYNEQFF. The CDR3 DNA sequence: TGCGCCAGCAGCTTGGCCTCGAGGGAGGGCCCCTACAATGAGCAGTTCTTC.

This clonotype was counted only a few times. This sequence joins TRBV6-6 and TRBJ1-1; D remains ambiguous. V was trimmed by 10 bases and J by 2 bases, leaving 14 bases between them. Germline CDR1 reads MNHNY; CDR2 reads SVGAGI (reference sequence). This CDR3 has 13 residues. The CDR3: CATQVRTNTEAFF. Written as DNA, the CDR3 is TGTGCCACCCAAGTTAGGACTAACACTGAAGCTTTCTTT.

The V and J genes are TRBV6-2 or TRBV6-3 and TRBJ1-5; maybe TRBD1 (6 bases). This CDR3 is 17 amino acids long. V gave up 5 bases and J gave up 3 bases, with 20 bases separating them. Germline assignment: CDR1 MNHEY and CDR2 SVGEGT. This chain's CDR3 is CASSPFGQGWDNQPQHF. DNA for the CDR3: TGTGCCAGCAGTCCCTTCGGGCAGGGGTGGGACAATCAGCCCCAGCATTTT.

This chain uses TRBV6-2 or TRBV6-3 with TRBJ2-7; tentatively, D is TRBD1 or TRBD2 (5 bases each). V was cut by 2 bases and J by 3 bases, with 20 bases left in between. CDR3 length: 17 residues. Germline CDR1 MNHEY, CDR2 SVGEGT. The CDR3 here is CASSYNFEGPNLYEQYF. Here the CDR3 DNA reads TGTGCCAGCAGTTACAATTTCGAGGGACCAAACCTCTACGAGCAGTACTTC.

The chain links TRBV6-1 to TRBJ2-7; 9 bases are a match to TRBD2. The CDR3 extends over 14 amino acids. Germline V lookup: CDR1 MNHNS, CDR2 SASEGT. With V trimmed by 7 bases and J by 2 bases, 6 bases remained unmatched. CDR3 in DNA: TGTGCCAGCATGAGGGTAGCGGGAGCCTACGAGCAGTACTTC. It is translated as CASMRVAGAYEQYF.

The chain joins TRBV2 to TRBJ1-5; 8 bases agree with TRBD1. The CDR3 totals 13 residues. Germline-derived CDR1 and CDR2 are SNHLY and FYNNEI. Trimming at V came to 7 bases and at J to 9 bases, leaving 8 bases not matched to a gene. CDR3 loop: CASKVTGVGPQHF. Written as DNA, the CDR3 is TGTGCCAGCAAAGTGACAGGGGTAGGGCCCCAGCATTTT.

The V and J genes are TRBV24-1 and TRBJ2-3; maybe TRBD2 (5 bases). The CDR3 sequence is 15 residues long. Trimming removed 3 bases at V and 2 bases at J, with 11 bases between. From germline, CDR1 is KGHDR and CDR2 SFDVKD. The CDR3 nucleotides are TGTGCCACCAGTGATAGCGGAGCTGCCACAGATACGCAGTATTTT. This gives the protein CATSDSGAATDTQYF.

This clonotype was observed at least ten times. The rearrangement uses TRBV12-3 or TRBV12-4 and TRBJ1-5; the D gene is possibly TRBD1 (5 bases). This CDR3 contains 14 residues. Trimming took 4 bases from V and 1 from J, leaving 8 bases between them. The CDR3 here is CASSSGGSNQPQHF. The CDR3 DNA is TGTGCCAGCAGTTCTGGGGGAAGCAATCAGCCCCAGCATTTT.

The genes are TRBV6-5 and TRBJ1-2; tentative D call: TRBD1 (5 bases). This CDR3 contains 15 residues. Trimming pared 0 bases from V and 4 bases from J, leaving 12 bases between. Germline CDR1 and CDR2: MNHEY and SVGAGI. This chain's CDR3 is CASSYSPGTSYGYTF. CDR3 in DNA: TGTGCCAGCAGTTACTCCCCTGGGACCTCCTATGGCTACACCTTC.

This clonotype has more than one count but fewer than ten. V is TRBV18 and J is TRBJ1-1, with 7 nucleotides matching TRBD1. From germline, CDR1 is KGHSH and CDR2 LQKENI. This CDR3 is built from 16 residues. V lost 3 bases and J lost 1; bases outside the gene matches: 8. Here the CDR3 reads CASSPRQGVWNTEAFF. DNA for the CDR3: TGTGCCAGCTCACCTCGGCAGGGGGTCTGGAACACTGAAGCTTTCTTT.

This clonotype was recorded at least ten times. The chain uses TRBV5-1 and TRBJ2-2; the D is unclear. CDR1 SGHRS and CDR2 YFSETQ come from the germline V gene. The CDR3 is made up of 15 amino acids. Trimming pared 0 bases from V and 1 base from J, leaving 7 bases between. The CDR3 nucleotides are TGCGCCAGCAGCTTGGGTCTGATGAACACCGGGGAGCTGTTTTTT. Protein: CASSLGLMNTGELFF.